These 5 T cell receptor beta chains were all obtained from the same sample, sequenced in a study of PD-L1 blockade in urothelial cancer. Generated by immunoSEQ multiplex PCR, the TCRdb table keeps only in-frame clones and is missing some. The table has 70,000 or so clones, roughly 91% seen once. The sequencing used PBMCs, collected around atezolizumab (anti-PD-L1) treatment. The receptor source for this set is a man between 60 and 75 years old with urothelial cancer.

This clone was observed once. The chain joins TRBV5-6 to TRBJ2-5; a weak D match, TRBD2 (6 bases). Trimming took 1 base from V and 3 from J, leaving 7 bases between them. Germline CDR1 SGHDT, CDR2 YYEEEE. This CDR3 spans 13 amino acids. The CDR3 DNA sequence: TGTGCCAGCAGCTTGTCGGGGGAAGAGACCCAGTACTTC. Its protein is CASSLSGEETQYF.

The chain joins TRBV5-4 to TRBJ2-5; 10 nucleotides align to TRBD2. The CDR3 contains 17 residues. Germline values: CDR1 SGHNT, CDR2 YYREEE (reference sequence). The trim removed 2 bases at V and 5 bases at J, leaving 12 bases unmatched. The CDR3 region is CASSFGLSGGARETQYF. The CDR3 DNA follows: TGTGCCAGCAGCTTTGGGCTAAGCGGGGGGGCGCGGGAGACCCAGTACTTC.

CDR3 sequence reads: CASSVGQSKGDEQFF. As DNA, the CDR3 is TGTGCCAGCAGCGTAGGACAGTCAAAGGGGGATGAGCAGTTCTTC. The chain employs TRBV9 and TRBJ2-1, with D tentatively TRBD1 (6 bases). Per germline, CDR1 SGDLS and CDR2 YYNGEE. V lost 0 bases and J lost 8, with 15 bases in between. There are 15 residues in the CDR3.

The chain has TRBV6-4 and TRBJ2-3; 9 bases match TRBD2. This CDR3 is built from 14 residues. Germline CDR1 is MRHNA and CDR2 is SNTAGT. J was trimmed by 5 bases and V by 5 bases; bases with no gene match: 5. CDR3 nucleotide sequence: TGTGCCAGCAGTATGACTAGCGGATTAGATACGCAGTATTTT. Protein: CASSMTSGLDTQYF.

J is TRBJ2-5 and V is TRBV4-2; 16 nucleotides match TRBD2. The germline CDR1 and CDR2 sequences are LGHNA and YNFKEQ. After removal of 0 bases from V and 5 bases from J, the junction contained 9 bases not matched to a gene. This CDR3 is 19 amino acids long. CDR3 residues: CASSQDWGLAGGVEETQYF. The DNA for the CDR3 is TGTGCCAGCAGCCAAGATTGGGGACTAGCGGGGGGGGTAGAGGAGACCCAGTACTTC.